This T cell receptor beta chain originates from a study of blood T cell repertoires in COVID-19. Sequencing was performed with immunoSEQ multiplex PCR; in TCRdb, only in-frame clones are kept and a portion is missing. This table holds more than 150,000 clones, about nine tenths found once. Germline loops: CDR1 SEHNR, CDR2 FQNEAQ (reference sequence). CDR3 size: 15 residues. After removal of 3 bases from V and 5 bases from J, the junction contained 9 bases not matched to a gene. The sample comprised PBMCs or T cells enriched from blood (not recorded which). The chain has TRBV7-9 and TRBJ1-2; 7 nucleotides agree with TRBD1. The clonotype was recovered from a woman in her twenties or thirties who had recovered from COVID-19. The CDR3, as DNA: TGTGCCAGCAGCTTTTCGGGGACAGAACTTTATGGCTACACCTTC. As protein: CASSFSGTELYGYTF.